The clone carrying this T cell receptor (beta chain) showed up just a few times. As yet, its antigen is unknown. TCRdb called the reads again in MiXCR, with one record for every CDR3 protein. This sample has around 340,000 distinct CDR3 sequences, with 25% to 30% found just once. The sample originates from a study of T cell repertoires in cytomegalovirus infection. Study summary: Well-studied HLA-B-restricted epitopes and recently identified HLA-C-restricted epitopes of CMV were both used in the study. In public TCR beta signatures, there were indications of both CMV infection and matching HLA type. Study-level results: Adding up the frequency of public TCR beta families identified people who carried CMV plus the relevant HLA.

The CDR3 consists of 13 residues. Germline CDR1 reads DFQATT; CDR2 reads SNEGSKA (reference sequence). The ends were cut back, 3 bases at V and 4 bases at J, with 12 bases in the middle. The chain carries TRBV20-1 and TRBJ1-1; possible D gene TRBD1, 5 bases. This sample comprised cultured PBMCs, obtained from culture after CMV antigen stimulation. This clonotype originated in a human donor in good health (CMV status not recorded). Some clones in this sample may be carry-over from other donors' samples. CDR3 residues: CSASQGGATEAFF. CDR3 DNA: TGCAGTGCTAGTCAGGGAGGGGCCACTGAAGCTTTCTTT.